The 20 T cell receptor beta chains below were found in one sample sequenced in a study of cytomegalovirus exposure and HLA in healthy donors. The PCR ran on 60 Vbeta and 13 Jbeta primers. Some clones are missing from TCRdb's copy, which holds only in-frame ones; the method was immunoSEQ multiplex PCR. This sample has fewer than 300,000 clones, with about nine tenths found just once. The sequencing input was PBMCs. These receptor sequences come from a middle-aged man in good health and CMV-seropositive.

The J gene is TRBJ2-2, the V gene TRBV5-4; the D gene is possibly TRBD1 (6 bases). The V end lost 3 bases, the J end lost 3 bases, and 18 bases lay between the germline ends. The CDR3 loop spans 17 amino acids. CDR1 and CDR2 (germline): SGHNT, YYREEE (reference sequence). The CDR3 here is CASSWNTGPRHTGELFF. The CDR3 bases are TGTGCCAGCAGCTGGAACACAGGGCCGAGACACACCGGGGAGCTGTTTTTT. Variable domain in full (rest from reference TRBV5-4 and TRBJ2-2): ETGVTQSPTHLIKTRGQQVTLRCSSQSGHNTVSWYQQALGQGPQFIFQYYREEENGRGNFPPRFSGLQFPNYSSELNVNALELDDSALYLCASSWNTGPRHTGELFFGEGSRLTVL.

The chain has TRBV9 and TRBJ2-3; D remains ambiguous. The CDR3 covers 13 residues. V lost 5 bases to trimming and J lost 0 bases, with 7 bases between them. Germline values: CDR1 SGDLS, CDR2 YYNGEE. The CDR3 DNA sequence: TGTGCCAGCAGTTACTCAAGCACAGATACGCAGTATTTT. Its protein is CASSYSSTDTQYF.

The genes are TRBV7-3 and TRBJ1-6; tentative D call: TRBD1 (6 bases). This CDR3 contains 14 residues. With 2 bases removed from V and 7 bases from J, the gap between germline ends came to 9 bases. Germline CDR1 is SGHTA and CDR2 is FQGTGA. CDR3 nucleotide sequence: TGTGCCAGCAGCTTAGGACAGAAGAATTCACCCCTCCACTTT. It yields the protein CASSLGQKNSPLHF.

The chain uses TRBV27 and TRBJ1-5, with D possibly being TRBD1 (5 bases). V was trimmed by 6 bases and J by 1 base, leaving 13 bases between them. The V gene's germline CDR1 is MNHEY and CDR2 SMNVEV (reference sequence). The CDR3 covers 15 residues. The CDR3: CASSPRGLSNQPQHF. CDR3 DNA sequence: TGTGCCAGCAGCCCAAGGGGTTTAAGCAATCAGCCCCAGCATTTT.

The genes are TRBV5-6 and TRBJ1-5, with TRBD1 as a possible D gene (6 bases). CDR1 and CDR2 (germline): SGHDT, YYEEEE. V gave up 0 bases and J gave up 6 bases, with 16 bases separating them. CDR3 size: 16 residues. In nucleotides, the CDR3 is TGTGCCAGCAGCTTGGCCGTGGGCAGGGGAACTCAGCCCCAGCATTTT. Translated, it gives CASSLAVGRGTQPQHF.

This chain joins TRBV9 and TRBJ1-4, with D uncertain. The CDR3 spans 15 residues. V gave up 4 bases and J gave up 6 bases, with 16 bases separating them. Germline CDR1 is SGDLS and CDR2 is YYNGEE. The CDR3 coding sequence is TGTGCCAGCAGCCCGGCCGGGGATGAGTATGAAAAACTGTTTTTT. Protein: CASSPAGDEYEKLFF. Supplemented by reference TRBV9 and TRBJ1-4, the full variable domain reads DSGVTQTPKHLITATGQRVTLRCSPRSGDLSVYWYQQSLDQGLQFLIQYYNGEERAKGNILERFSAQQFPDLHSELNLSSLELGDSALYFCASSPAGDEYEKLFFGSGTQLSVL.

CDR3 DNA sequence: TGTGCCAGCAGCCAAGATGGGGGTCTAGCGAGCTCCTACAATGAGCAGTTCTTC. It codes for CASSQDGGLASSYNEQFF. The V call is TRBV4-2, the J call TRBJ2-1; D may be TRBD2 (6 bases). V was pared by 0 bases and J by 0 bases, with 15 bases between. The CDR3 loop spans 18 amino acids. Germline CDR1 and CDR2: LGHNA and YNFKEQ.

The genes are TRBV4-1 and TRBJ2-1; TRBD2 matches 12 bases. The V gene end was trimmed by 0 bases and the J gene end by 7 bases; junction bases not matched to a gene: 4. Germline lookup yields CDR1 MGHRA and CDR2 YSYEKL. The CDR3 runs 16 residues. The CDR3 DNA is TGCGCCAGCAGCCAAGAAGAACTAGCGGGAGGAAATGAGCAGTTCTTC. This encodes CASSQEELAGGNEQFF.

The chain recombines TRBV29-1 with TRBJ2-7; TRBD1 agrees at 8 bases. V dropped 3 bases and J dropped 3; count of bases not matched to a gene: 4. The germline V gene has CDR1 SQVTM and CDR2 ANQGSEA. This CDR3 contains 13 residues. CDR3: CSVEDRVHYEQYF. The CDR3, as DNA: TGCAGCGTTGAGGACAGGGTGCACTACGAGCAGTACTTC.

The rearrangement joins TRBV11-2 to TRBJ2-7; 12 nucleotides align to TRBD2. V shed 6 bases, J shed 5 bases, and the junction held 8 bases outside the gene matches. The V gene's germline CDR1 is SGHAT and CDR2 FQNNGV. This CDR3 comprises 15 residues. The CDR3 protein is CASSPGLAGIHEQYF. CDR3 DNA: TGTGCCAGCAGTCCAGGACTAGCGGGAATTCACGAGCAGTACTTC.

The chain uses TRBV19 and TRBJ2-5, with TRBD2 matching over 9 bases. Germline V gives CDR1 LNHDA, CDR2 SQIVND (reference sequence). The CDR3 length is 15 residues. Trimming cost V 5 bases and J 2 bases; bases outside gene matches: 6. The CDR3 DNA follows: TGTGCCAGTAGTGGGACTAGCCGTCGTCAAGAGACCCAGTACTTC. The encoded protein is CASSGTSRRQETQYF.

This clone was seen more than once but under ten times. The chain is built from TRBV7-6 and TRBJ1-3; weak D call: TRBD1 (5 bases). CDR3 length: 19 amino acids. V dropped 2 bases and J dropped 0 bases, with 20 bases sitting between them. Germline-derived CDR1 and CDR2 are SGHVS and FNYEAQ. CDR3 DNA: TGTGCCAGCAGCTTAAATGCGAGGGGACTTATAGGCTCTGGAAACACCATATATTTT. It specifies CASSLNARGLIGSGNTIYF.

V gene TRBV7-9 combines with J gene TRBJ2-7; tentative D call: TRBD2 (5 bases). The CDR3 runs 14 residues. Per the germline V gene, CDR1 is SEHNR and CDR2 is FQNEAQ (reference sequence). Trimming removed 4 bases from V and 2 bases from J, with 12 bases in between. This chain's CDR3 is CASSSWTHTYEQYF. CDR3 bases: TGTGCCAGCAGCTCCTGGACTCATACCTACGAGCAGTACTTC.

This clone was observed a handful of times. The rearrangement links TRBV27 to TRBJ2-7; 9 positions agree with TRBD1. CDR1 is MNHEY and CDR2 is SMNVEV in the germline V gene (reference sequence). V dropped 2 bases and J dropped 4; count of bases not matched to a gene: 6. The CDR3 contains 15 residues. The CDR3 reads CASSLNRGRSYEQYF. In DNA form, the CDR3 reads TGTGCCAGCAGTTTAAACAGGGGGCGCTCGTACGAGCAGTACTTC.

The chain is built from TRBV2 and TRBJ2-3, with D perhaps TRBD2 (6 bases). The CDR3 spans 14 residues. Per germline, CDR1 SNHLY and CDR2 FYNNEI. The V gene lost 4 bases and the J gene lost 3 bases, with 11 bases spanning the gap. The CDR3 DNA sequence: TGTGCCAGCAGTGTAGAGAGCGGGACAGATACGCAGTATTTT. Its protein product is CASSVESGTDTQYF.

The chain uses TRBV27 and TRBJ1-1; TRBD1 aligns across 7 bases. This CDR3 is built from 12 residues. V lost 8 bases and J lost 1; bases outside the gene matches: 1. Germline V gene data show CDR1 as MNHEY and CDR2 as SMNVEV (reference sequence). The CDR3 reads CASRQGNTEAFF. The CDR3 coding sequence is TGTGCCAGCCGACAGGGGAACACTGAAGCTTTCTTT.

The V and J genes are TRBV27 and TRBJ2-7; 9 bases agree with TRBD1. Germline CDR1 and CDR2: MNHEY and SMNVEV (reference sequence). V trimming: 6 bases; J trimming: 5 bases; junction bases outside the gene matches: 8. The CDR3 sequence is 14 residues long. CDR3 in DNA: TGTGCCAGCAGCAGGTGGACAGGGGACCACGAGCAGTACTTC. Amino acids: CASSRWTGDHEQYF.

The chain carries TRBV28 and TRBJ2-5; D may be TRBD2 (5 bases). The CDR3 runs to 15 residues. Trimming removed 6 bases at V and 0 bases at J, with 14 bases between. CDR1 and CDR2 (germline): MDHEN, SYDVKM. The CDR3 sequence is CASSQDLTYQETQYF. The CDR3 bases are TGTGCCAGCAGCCAGGACTTGACGTACCAAGAGACCCAGTACTTC. Based on the CDR3 plus reference TRBV28 and TRBJ2-5, the full variable domain is DVKVTQSSRYLVKRTGEKVFLECVQDMDHENMFWYRQDPGLGLRLIYFSYDVKMKEKGDIPEGYSVSREKKERFSLILESASTNQTSMYLCASSQDLTYQETQYFGPGTRLLVL.

On this clone itself: A junction boundary mismatches the germline segment, possibly from a read error. The V gene is TRBV7-9, the J gene TRBJ2-7; 8 bases line up with TRBD1. Germline V gene lookup returns CDR1 SEHNR and CDR2 FQNEAQ (reference sequence). The CDR3 covers 15 residues. The CDR3 loop is CASSLGQGLFYEQYF. DNA for the CDR3: TGTGCCAGCAGTTTAGGACAGGGACTCTTCTACGAGCAGTACTTC.

The chain carries TRBV19 and TRBJ1-1; D call uncertain. Germline-derived CDR1 and CDR2 are LNHDA and SQIVND (reference sequence). The CDR3 is made up of 15 amino acids. Trimming took off 8 bases at V and 6 bases at J, with 22 bases between the two ends. The CDR3 sequence is CASSLGRSVLPEAFF. CDR3 DNA sequence: TGTGCCAGTTCGTTGGGCCGGTCAGTGTTACCTGAAGCTTTCTTT.